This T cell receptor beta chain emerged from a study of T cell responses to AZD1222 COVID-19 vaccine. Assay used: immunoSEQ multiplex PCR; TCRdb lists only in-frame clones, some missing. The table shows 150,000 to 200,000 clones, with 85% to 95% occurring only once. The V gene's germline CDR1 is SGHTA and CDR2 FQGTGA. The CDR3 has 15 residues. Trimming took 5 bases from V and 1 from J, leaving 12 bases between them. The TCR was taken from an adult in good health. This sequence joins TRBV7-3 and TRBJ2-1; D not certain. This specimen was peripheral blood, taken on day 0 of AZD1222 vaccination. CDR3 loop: CASSPGRTSYNEQFF. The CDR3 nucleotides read TGTGCCAGCAGCCCAGGTCGAACATCCTACAATGAGCAGTTCTTC.